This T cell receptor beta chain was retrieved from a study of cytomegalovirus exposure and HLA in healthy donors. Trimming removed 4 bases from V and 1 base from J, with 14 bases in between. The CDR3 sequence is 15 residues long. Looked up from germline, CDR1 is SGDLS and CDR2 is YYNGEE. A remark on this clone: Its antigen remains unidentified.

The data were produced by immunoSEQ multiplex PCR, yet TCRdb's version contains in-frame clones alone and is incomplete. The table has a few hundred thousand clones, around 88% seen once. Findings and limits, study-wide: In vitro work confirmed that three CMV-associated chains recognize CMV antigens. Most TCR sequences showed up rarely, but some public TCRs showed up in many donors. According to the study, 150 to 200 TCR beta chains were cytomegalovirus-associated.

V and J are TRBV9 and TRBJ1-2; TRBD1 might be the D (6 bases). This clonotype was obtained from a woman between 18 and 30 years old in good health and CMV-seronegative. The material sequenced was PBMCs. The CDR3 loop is CASSLGQNFNYGYTF. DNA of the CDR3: TGTGCCAGCAGCTTAGGACAGAACTTTAACTATGGCTACACCTTC.